This T cell receptor (beta chain) comes out of a study of blood T cell repertoires in COVID-19. The CDR3 is 15 residues long. The germline CDR1 and CDR2 sequences are WNHNN and SYGVQD (reference sequence). J was trimmed by 3 bases and V by 7 bases; bases with no gene match: 8. Clones were read by immunoSEQ multiplex PCR, and TCRdb kept only the in-frame ones, dropping some. The table lists approximately 390,000 clones, 70% to 90% of them singletons, with roughly 2.1% in the top ten. Sequences were obtained from peripheral blood. The clonotype originates from a woman between 55 and 75 years old with COVID-19, enrolled during active disease. The genes are TRBV10-1 and TRBJ2-3, with 9 nucleotides matching TRBD1. Written as DNA, the CDR3 is TGCGCCAGCAACCCGACAGGGGGAGTAACAGATACGCAGTATTTT. Translating gives CASNPTGGVTDTQYF.